A single sample gave rise to the 31 T cell receptor beta chains below, sequenced in a study of cytomegalovirus exposure and HLA in healthy donors. With 60 Vbeta and 13 Jbeta primers, the PCR was carried out. The repertoire was sequenced with immunoSEQ multiplex PCR; TCRdb's copy has only in-frame clones and lacks some. The data show 100,000 or so clones, around 79% seen once. The source material was PBMCs. The source of these receptors is a woman in her thirties or forties in good health and CMV-seronegative.

This clone was detected a few times. The chain is built from TRBV5-1 and TRBJ2-3; D possibly corresponds to TRBD1 (5 bases). From germline, CDR1 is SGHRS and CDR2 YFSETQ. Trimming took 3 bases from V and 2 from J, leaving 7 bases between them. The CDR3 length is 13 residues. The CDR3 region has the DNA TGCGCCAGCAGCTCGACAGTCACAGATACGCAGTATTTT. Its protein product is CASSSTVTDTQYF.

The chain combines TRBV10-1 with TRBJ2-7; D uncertain. Germline lookup yields CDR1 WNHNN and CDR2 SYGVQD (reference sequence). Trimming removed 0 bases from V and 6 bases from J, with 12 bases in between. The CDR3 totals 14 residues. CDR3 loop: CASSESSIPTEQYF. In nucleotides, the CDR3 is TGCGCCAGCAGTGAGTCTAGCATCCCTACCGAGCAGTACTTC.

There are a few counts of this clone. The rearrangement links TRBV7-2 to TRBJ2-7; no definite D call. Looked up from germline, CDR1 is SGHTA and CDR2 is FQGNSA. This CDR3 has 11 amino acids. V shed 6 bases and J shed 3 bases, with 6 bases lying between them. The DNA of the CDR3 is TGTGCCAGCAGGGCCAGCTACGAGCAGTACTTC. As protein: CASRASYEQYF. Full variable domain (remainder filled in from reference TRBV7-2 and TRBJ2-7): GAGVSQSPSNKVTEKGKDVELRCDPISGHTALYWYRQSLGQGLEFLIYFQGNSAPDKSGLPSDRFSAERTGGSVSTLTIQRTQQEDSAVYLCASRASYEQYFGPGTRLTVT.

The chain combines TRBV29-1 with TRBJ2-5, with 8 bases matching TRBD1. CDR1 is SQVTM, CDR2 ANQGSEA, per germline. The CDR3 contains 13 residues. With 7 bases clipped from V and 2 bases from J, the junction kept 6 bases outside the gene matches. The CDR3 DNA reads as TGCAGCGCTGCTTGGACAGGGCAAGAGACCCAGTACTTC. Residues: CSAAWTGQETQYF.

This clone was picked up a small number of times. The chain has TRBV19 and TRBJ2-6; D remains ambiguous. With 5 bases removed from V and 0 bases from J, the gap between germline ends came to 5 bases. Germline values: CDR1 LNHDA, CDR2 SQIVND (reference sequence). This CDR3 has 14 residues. In DNA form, the CDR3 reads TGTGCCAGTAGTTACAACTCTGGGGCCAACGTCCTGACTTTC. Protein sequence: CASSYNSGANVLTF. The complete variable domain, with remaining parts taken from reference TRBV19 and TRBJ2-6, reads DGGITQSPKYLFRKEGQNVTLSCEQNLNHDAMYWYRQDPGQGLRLIYYSQIVNDFQKGDIAEGYSVSREKKESFPLTVTSAQKNPTAFYLCASSYNSGANVLTFGAGSRLTVL.

The rearrangement links TRBV6-6 to TRBJ1-1; TRBD1 agrees at 8 bases. The J segment lost 10 bases and the V segment lost 0 bases, leaving 7 bases of the junction unmatched. The length of the CDR3 is 14 residues. From germline, CDR1 is MNHNY and CDR2 SVGAGI (reference sequence). In DNA form, the CDR3 reads TGTGCCAGCAGTTACTCAGGACAGGGCCAGCGAGCTTTCTTT. This gives the protein CASSYSGQGQRAFF.

The rearrangement uses TRBV29-1 and TRBJ2-5; perhaps TRBD1 as D (7 bases). CDR1 and CDR2 (germline): SQVTM, ANQGSEA. This CDR3 comprises 12 residues. With 5 bases removed from V and 5 bases from J, the gap between germline ends came to 12 bases. Here the CDR3 DNA reads TGCAGCGTTAGGACAGGAGGGGAGACCCAGTACTTC. Translated, it gives CSVRTGGETQYF.

The chain combines TRBV21-1 with TRBJ2-1; the table assigns TRBD1, which was not confirmed against the DNA. TRBV21-1 is a recognized pseudogene. The CDR3 covers 14 residues. The CDR3 reads CASSSRDSYNEQFF. The CDR3 DNA is TGTGCCAGCAGCAGCCGGGACAGCTACAATGAGCAGTTCTTC.

On this clone itself: Germline and junction disagree at one end, which may indicate a read error. The same CDR3 arises from other DNA sequences in this sample as well. J is TRBJ2-7 and V is TRBV19; 9 bases align to TRBD1. This CDR3 contains 13 residues. The V gene's germline CDR1 is LNHDA and CDR2 SQIVND (reference sequence). Here the CDR3 DNA reads TGCGCCAGTAGTATCGAGACAGGGGGCGAGCAGTACTTC. Residues: CASSIETGGEQYF. The whole variable domain, remainder taken from reference TRBV19 and TRBJ2-7, is DGGITQSPKYLFRKEGQNVTLSCEQNLNHDAMYWYRQDPGQGLRLIYYSQIVNDFQKGDIAEGYSVSREKKESFPLTVTSAQKNPTAFYLCASSIETGGEQYFGPGTRLTVT.

In regard to this clone: A read error may produce the germline difference seen at one junction end. The J gene is TRBJ2-1, the V gene TRBV7-3; 9 bases agree with TRBD2. The CDR3 is 18 amino acids. CDR1 SGHTA and CDR2 FQGTGA come from the germline V gene. CDR3 region: CASSSKPASGTSHNEQFF. CDR3 nucleotide sequence: TGTGCCAGCAGCTCAAAGCCCGCTAGCGGGACCTCCCACAATGAGCAGTTCTTC.

The rearrangement links TRBV25-1 to TRBJ1-1; 9 bases line up with TRBD1. From germline, CDR1 is MGHDK and CDR2 SYGVNS. This CDR3 comprises 13 residues. The junction had 4 bases not matched to a gene; V was cut back by 6 bases and J by 5 bases. This chain's CDR3 is CASRDRGRTEAFF. In DNA form, the CDR3 reads TGTGCCAGCAGGGACAGGGGAAGAACTGAAGCTTTCTTT.

About this clone itself: An end of the junction differs from the germline gene, which may be a read error. The chain employs TRBV7-9 and TRBJ2-2; 7 nucleotides match TRBD2. The CDR3 runs 16 residues. CDR1 is SEHNR, CDR2 FQNEAQ, per germline (reference sequence). The CDR3 sequence is CSSVTKRDGNTGELFF. In nucleotides, the CDR3 is TGTTCCAGCGTGACCAAGCGGGATGGGAACACCGGGGAGCTGTTTTTT.

This chain joins TRBV5-1 and TRBJ1-5, with D maybe TRBD1 (6 bases). The length of the CDR3 is 14 residues. Germline assignment: CDR1 SGHRS and CDR2 YFSETQ. The V gene lost 0 bases and the J gene lost 2 bases, with 6 bases spanning the gap. The CDR3 spells CASSLAGGNQPQHF. For the CDR3, the DNA is TGCGCCAGCAGCTTGGCAGGGGGCAATCAGCCCCAGCATTTT. Filled out from reference TRBV5-1 and TRBJ1-5, the complete variable domain reads KAGVTQTPRYLIKTRGQQVTLSCSPISGHRSVSWYQQTPGQGLQFLFEYFSETQRNKGNFPGRFSGRQFSNSRSEMNVSTLELGDSALYLCASSLAGGNQPQHFGDGTRLSIL.

This clone was counted only a few times. The V gene is TRBV19, the J gene TRBJ1-1; no clear D. The germline V gene has CDR1 LNHDA and CDR2 SQIVND (reference sequence). There are 13 residues in the CDR3. The germline V and J ends were trimmed by 6 bases and 1 base, with 9 bases remaining between them. CDR3 amino acids: CASRDYENTEAFF. The CDR3 DNA reads TGTGCCAGTAGGGACTACGAGAACACTGAAGCTTTCTTT.

This chain links TRBV7-9 with TRBJ1-6; D is ambiguous. Germline lookup yields CDR1 SEHNR and CDR2 FQNEAQ (reference sequence). Trimming pared 3 bases from V and 7 bases from J, leaving 7 bases between. This CDR3 has 13 amino acids. The DNA of the CDR3 is TGTGCCAGCAGCTTCGACGGGAATTCACCCCTCCACTTT. As protein: CASSFDGNSPLHF.

The chain has TRBV27 and TRBJ1-4; maybe TRBD1 (5 bases). The CDR3 runs 15 residues. The germline gives CDR1 MNHEY, CDR2 SMNVEV (reference sequence). With 3 bases removed from V and 5 bases from J, the gap between germline ends came to 13 bases. The CDR3 loop is CASSLGGMDNEKLFF. CDR3 nucleotide sequence: TGTGCCAGCAGTTTGGGGGGAATGGACAATGAAAAACTGTTTTTT.

This chain links TRBV10-3 with TRBJ2-1, with D possibly TRBD1 on 6 matching bases. This CDR3 has 13 residues. Germline values: CDR1 ENHRY, CDR2 SYGVKD. Trimming removed 8 bases at V and 5 bases at J, with 13 bases between. The CDR3 loop is CAIGRDNHNEQFF. CDR3 bases: TGTGCCATCGGCCGGGACAACCACAATGAGCAGTTCTTC.

This clone has only a few counts. This chain connects TRBV4-2 to TRBJ1-1; D gene unclear. Germline CDR1 reads LGHNA; CDR2 reads YNFKEQ. The CDR3 covers 13 residues. Deletions cut 1 base from V and 8 bases from J, with 11 bases between. CDR3 coding DNA: TGTGCCAGCAGCCAAGTGTCGTGGCAGGAAGCTTTCTTT. Its protein product is CASSQVSWQEAFF.

The chain recombines TRBV7-8 with TRBJ2-7, with 13 bases matching TRBD2. Germline V lookup: CDR1 SGHVS, CDR2 FQNEAQ. The CDR3 has 18 residues. With 1 base clipped from V and 0 bases from J, the junction kept 6 bases outside the gene matches. The chain's CDR3 is CASSLVTTSGGASYEQYF. CDR3 DNA sequence: TGTGCCAGCAGCTTAGTCACCACTAGCGGGGGGGCCTCCTACGAGCAGTACTTC.

The J gene is TRBJ2-3, the V gene TRBV15, with TRBD2 matching 7 bases. J was trimmed by 0 bases and V by 3 bases; bases with no gene match: 6. From germline, CDR1 is LNHNV and CDR2 YYDKDF (reference sequence). CDR3 length: 16 residues. CDR3: CATSRVYGGSTDTQYF. CDR3 in DNA: TGTGCCACCAGCAGGGTATACGGGGGGAGCACAGATACGCAGTATTTT.

This sequence joins TRBV4-3 and TRBJ2-1, with D maybe TRBD1 (5 bases). Germline lookup yields CDR1 LGHNA and CDR2 YSLEER. V lost 0 bases and J lost 3, with 9 bases in between. The CDR3 has 15 amino acids. CDR3 amino acids: CASSQDGTGYNEQFF. The CDR3 coding sequence is TGCGCCAGCAGCCAAGATGGAACAGGCTACAATGAGCAGTTCTTC.

This clone was detected only a few times. The chain couples TRBV6-5 to TRBJ1-1; 7 nucleotides align to TRBD1. The ends lost 0 bases at V and 8 bases at J; junction bases unmatched: 0. Per the germline V gene, CDR1 is MNHEY and CDR2 is SVGAGI. CDR3 length: 12 amino acids. This CDR3 is CASSYSDREAFF. Here the CDR3 DNA reads TGTGCCAGCAGTTACTCGGACAGGGAAGCTTTCTTT.

The rearrangement joins TRBV19 to TRBJ1-1; TRBD1 matches 8 bases. Unmatched junction bases numbered 3, after V lost 5 bases and J lost 1 base. The CDR3 spans 14 residues. Germline CDR1 and CDR2: LNHDA and SQIVND (reference sequence). CDR3 nucleotides: TGTGCCAGTAGTCTGACAGGGGCGAACACTGAAGCTTTCTTT. This sequence encodes CASSLTGANTEAFF.

The gene calls are TRBV2 and TRBJ2-7, with TRBD1 matching 8 bases. Germline V gene data show CDR1 as SNHLY and CDR2 as FYNNEI. Trimming took 10 bases from V and 3 from J; bases not matched to a gene: 11. This CDR3 contains 14 residues. The CDR3 nucleotides are TGTGCCACTCCACCCCCAGGACAGGGCTACGAGCAGTACTTC. The encoded protein is CATPPPGQGYEQYF.

This chain's CDR3 is CASSVDFRGEQYF. The CDR3 coding sequence is TGTGCCAGCAGCGTAGATTTCAGGGGCGAGCAGTACTTC. This chain connects TRBV9 to TRBJ2-7, with D perhaps TRBD1 (6 bases). Trimming cost V 0 bases and J 6 bases, with 10 bases left between them. This CDR3 comprises 13 residues. Germline CDR1 SGDLS, CDR2 YYNGEE.

Of note for this clone: The junction differs from germline at one of its ends, possibly a read error. DNA for the CDR3: TGTGCCAGCAGCCGGACAGTCGGAAACGCCATATATTTT. It translates to CASSRTVGNAIYF. V usage is TRBV7-2 and J usage is TRBJ1-3; tentatively, D is TRBD1 (6 bases). The CDR3 is 13 residues long. Germline V gives CDR1 SGHTA, CDR2 FQGNSA.

CDR3 in DNA: TGTGCCAGCAGCTTAGGGTCGCAGGGCTCCTACAATGAGCAGTTCTTC. The encoded protein is CASSLGSQGSYNEQFF. The chain has TRBV7-6 and TRBJ2-1; tentative D call: TRBD1 (5 bases). From germline, CDR1 is SGHVS and CDR2 FNYEAQ. This CDR3 has 16 amino acids. The V and J ends lost 1 base and 0 bases respectively, with 10 bases between them.

The rearrangement uses TRBV6-5 and TRBJ2-7; no definite D call. The CDR3 consists of 14 residues. Germline assignment: CDR1 MNHEY and CDR2 SVGAGI. The V and J ends lost 6 bases and 0 bases respectively, with 12 bases between them. In DNA, the CDR3 is TGTGCCAGCAGGAGTCTCCCTGACTCCTACGAGCAGTACTTC. Residues: CASRSLPDSYEQYF.

The rearrangement uses TRBV4-1 and TRBJ2-1; perhaps TRBD2 as D (5 bases). The CDR3 spans 17 residues. V lost 0 bases and J 0 bases, leaving 12 bases between the germline ends. Germline lookup yields CDR1 MGHRA and CDR2 YSYEKL. Here the CDR3 reads CASSQDSRAGSYNEQFF. The CDR3 DNA reads TGCGCCAGCAGCCAAGATTCTCGGGCGGGCTCCTACAATGAGCAGTTCTTC.

This clone was observed a few times. The chain recombines TRBV19 with TRBJ2-7; the match to TRBD1 covers 7 bases. Per germline, CDR1 LNHDA and CDR2 SQIVND (reference sequence). This CDR3 has 13 residues. Trimming at V came to 9 bases and at J to 0 bases, leaving 5 bases not matched to a gene. CDR3 in DNA: TGTGCCAGCAAAGGACAGGCCTCCTACGAGCAGTACTTC. Translation: CASKGQASYEQYF.

V is TRBV6-6 and J is TRBJ1-1, with no clear D. Germline V gives CDR1 MNHNY, CDR2 SVGAGI (reference sequence). V was clipped by 6 bases and J by 4 bases, with 6 bases between them. The CDR3 covers 11 residues. CDR3 sequence: CASSAGTEAFF. CDR3 nucleotides: TGTGCCAGCAGCGCCGGCACTGAAGCTTTCTTT.